This T cell receptor beta chain was recorded in a study of blood T cell repertoires in COVID-19. In the study overall: Material from acute and convalescent COVID-19 was sourced from the United States, Italy and Spain. PBMCs, B-cell-depleted T cells, or T cells were the source of the cDNA or gDNA that made up the material.

The CDR3 has 14 amino acids. After removal of 8 bases from V and 5 bases from J, the junction contained 8 bases not matched to a gene. CDR1 LNHDA and CDR2 SQIVND come from the germline V gene (reference sequence). In the source study's methods: The authors estimated nucleated cell counts from reference gene primer amplification. Clones were read by immunoSEQ multiplex PCR, and TCRdb kept only the in-frame ones, dropping some. V, J and clone size reflect that table, while D and trimming were determined from the DNA. This table has 70,000 or so clones, about 69% appearing once. The source of this sequence is a man aged 70 or older with acute or convalescent COVID-19. The gene calls are TRBV19 and TRBJ2-5; 10 positions match TRBD2. Sequenced input: peripheral blood. The CDR3 nucleotides are TGTGCCAGTGCAGCCGGGACTAGCGATGAGACCCAGTACTTC. Translating gives CASAAGTSDETQYF.